These T cell receptor beta chains were read from a single sample in a study of T-cell reconstitution after alpha-beta-depleted transplantation in children. Each CDR3 protein is one row after TCRdb ran MiXCR on the PCR reads. This sample has 240,000 or so distinct CDR3 sequences, with 7.5% to 9.5% found just once. The sample was PBMCs, mostly from graft donor cells, taken 180 days after TCRalphabeta/CD19-depleted stem cell transplant. The receptor set was obtained from a male patient younger than 18 who had a stem cell transplant for acute lymphoblastic leukemia, so the T cells may come from the graft donor. CDR3s include the opening cysteine and the closing phenylalanine or tryptophan. A D gene is named only where the DNA matches it firmly. Size tells how often a clone was seen (once, few, many) or the class of an expanded clone, and some rows leave it out.

clone size	CDR3 length	V gene	D gene	J gene	CDR3 protein	CDR3 DNA
few	12	TRBV18	-	TRBJ1-1	CASSPEGTEAFF	TGTGCCAGCTCACCAGAGGGGACTGAAGCTTTCTTT
many	18	TRBV9	-	TRBJ1-6	CASSPRDGVSSYNSPLHF	TGTGCCAGCAGCCCCAGAGATGGGGTTAGCTCCTATAATTCACCCCTCCACTTT
many	18	TRBV5-1	-	TRBJ1-3	CASRRGVEGLFSGNTIYF	TGCGCCAGCAGAAGGGGCGTCGAGGGTCTCTTCTCTGGAAACACCATATATTTT
-	14	TRBV19	-	TRBJ1-2	CASSIVGGNYGYTF	TGTGCCAGTAGCATCGTGGGGGGAAACTATGGCTACACCTTC
many	16	TRBV11-2	-	TRBJ2-3	CASRLKGTTLADTQYF	TGTGCCAGCCGCCTCAAAGGGACGACCCTGGCGGATACGCAGTATTTT
many	13	TRBV2	-	TRBJ1-2	CASNGDGNYGYTF	TGTGCCAGCAACGGGGACGGCAACTATGGCTACACCTTC
many	14	TRBV4-2	TRBD1	TRBJ1-4	CASSRDSLNEKLFF	TGTGCCAGCAGCCGGGACAGCCTTAATGAAAAACTGTTTTTT
many	18	TRBV4-2	-	TRBJ1-6	CASSREPSGGLGNSPLHF	TGTGCCAGCAGCCGTGAACCCTCTGGGGGTCTGGGTAATTCACCCCTCCACTTT
many	14	TRBV28	-	TRBJ1-2	CASFRRTHLYGYTF	TGTGCCAGCTTTAGACGGACGCACCTCTATGGCTACACCTTC
many	13	TRBV20-1	-	TRBJ2-5	CSAPPYYQETQYF	TGCAGTGCTCCCCCCTATTACCAAGAGACCCAGTACTTC
many	16	TRBV7-3	-	TRBJ2-3	CASSLNGFPNTDTQYF	TGTGCCAGCAGCTTAAACGGGTTCCCCAACACAGATACGCAGTATTTT
many	15	TRBV6-1	TRBD1	TRBJ1-1	CASSARQGSNTEAFF	TGTGCCAGCAGTGCCAGACAGGGCTCGAACACTGAAGCTTTCTTT